These 25 T cell receptor beta chains share one sample of origin, sequenced in a study of Ad26.COV2.S vaccination and SARS-CoV-2 variants. The data were produced by immunoSEQ multiplex PCR, yet TCRdb's version contains in-frame clones alone and is incomplete. The sample lists about half a million clones; about 88% were seen once. Treatment given: around 19 received Ad26.COV2.S at low or high dose, single or two shots; roughly 5 received placebo; per-sample allocation not given. Repertoires come from day 63 after the first vaccine or placebo injection. Here the sequenced sample was peripheral blood, taken in a trial of Ad26.COV2.S vaccine versus placebo. These receptors all stem from a person aged 18-60 years who received the Ad26.COV2.S COVID-19 vaccine or a placebo.

The chain employs TRBV9 and TRBJ1-1; TRBD1 might be the D (6 bases). This CDR3 region has 16 residues. Germline V lookup: CDR1 SGDLS, CDR2 YYNGEE. The V end was cut by 4 bases, the J end by 4 bases, with 20 bases between. The CDR3 nucleotides are TGTGCCAGCAGCCTTAATCTACAGGGAGAGAGCACTGAAGCTTTCTTT. As protein: CASSLNLQGESTEAFF.

A remark on this clone: The same CDR3 can be traced to other DNA sequences in this sample. The DNA of the CDR3 is TGCGCCAGCAGCTTGCAAACCTCGAGCTACGAGCAGTACTTC. Its protein product is CASSLQTSSYEQYF. The rearrangement joins TRBV5-1 to TRBJ2-7; D is undetermined. This CDR3 has 14 amino acids. The germline V gene has CDR1 SGHRS and CDR2 YFSETQ. V shed 1 base and J shed 3 bases, with 11 bases lying between them.

The CDR3 reads CATSRTQGVNEQYF. For the CDR3, the DNA is TGTGCCACCAGCAGAACGCAGGGTGTAAACGAGCAGTACTTC. The chain couples TRBV15 to TRBJ2-7; a possible D gene is TRBD1 (5 bases). The CDR3 is 14 amino acids. Germline V gives CDR1 LNHNV, CDR2 YYDKDF (reference sequence). Trimming took 2 bases from V and 5 from J, leaving 13 bases between them.

As to this clone: Within the sample, other DNA sequences also encode this same CDR3. The chain couples TRBV18 to TRBJ1-1; D ambiguous. The CDR3 contains 13 residues. CDR1 and CDR2 from the germline V gene are KGHSH and LQKENI. Trimming shortened V by 2 bases and J by 1 base, and 5 bases separated the two germline ends. In DNA form, the CDR3 reads TGTGCCAGCTCACCAAGCGGGAACACTGAAGCTTTCTTT. Its translation is CASSPSGNTEAFF.

In this sample, this clone turned up once. The chain combines TRBV27 with TRBJ1-1, with 8 bases identical to TRBD1. Germline CDR1 is MNHEY and CDR2 is SMNVEV (reference sequence). This CDR3 comprises 20 residues. The J segment lost 0 bases and the V segment lost 6 bases, leaving 21 bases of the junction unmatched. In nucleotides, the CDR3 is TGTGCCAGCAGCATCACAGACCTTGACAGGGGTAAGGGGGTGAACACTGAAGCTTTCTTT. Protein sequence: CASSITDLDRGKGVNTEAFF.

The V call is TRBV2, the J call TRBJ2-7; D is ambiguous. The CDR3 runs to 13 residues. Germline V CDR1 and CDR2: SNHLY, FYNNEI. V lost 2 bases and J lost 6, with 11 bases in between. The CDR3 reads CASSESYAGEQYF. CDR3 DNA sequence: TGTGCCAGCAGTGAAAGCTATGCCGGCGAGCAGTACTTC.

The gene calls are TRBV19 and TRBJ1-2, with TRBD1 matching over 12 bases. CDR3 length: 13 residues. Germline CDR1 is LNHDA and CDR2 is SQIVND (reference sequence). V dropped 10 bases and J dropped 4; count of bases not matched to a gene: 4. The CDR3 region has the DNA TGTGCCACCGGGACAGGGGGCGTCTATGGCTACACCTTC. Protein: CATGTGGVYGYTF.

This clone has more than one count but fewer than ten. The genes are TRBV4-1 and TRBJ1-2; 7 nucleotides agree with TRBD1. The CDR3 totals 15 residues. Per the germline V gene, CDR1 is MGHRA and CDR2 is YSYEKL. J lost 2 bases, V lost 0 bases, and 3 bases had no gene match. The CDR3 DNA reads as TGCGCCAGCAGCCAAGAACTGACAGGGAACTATGGCTACACCTTC. Protein: CASSQELTGNYGYTF.

The CDR3: CASSHSPGLATPEQFF. The CDR3 bases are TGCGCCAGCAGCCACTCCCCGGGACTAGCAACCCCGGAGCAGTTCTTC. This chain links TRBV4-1 with TRBJ2-1, with 9 bases matching TRBD2. The length of the CDR3 is 16 residues. Per the germline V gene, CDR1 is MGHRA and CDR2 is YSYEKL. J gave up 10 bases and V 3 bases, and 13 bases lay outside the gene matches.

The J gene is TRBJ1-1, the V gene TRBV2; 9 bases agree with TRBD1. Germline CDR1 SNHLY, CDR2 FYNNEI. J lost 8 bases, V lost 0 bases, and 7 bases had no gene match. The CDR3 extends over 15 amino acids. The CDR3 bases are TGTGCCAGCAGTGAAGCGCTTCCGGGGACAGGGGAAGCTTTCTTT. It translates to CASSEALPGTGEAFF.

This sequence joins TRBV7-2 and TRBJ1-3; 9 positions match TRBD1. This CDR3 has 15 amino acids. V gave up 5 bases and J gave up 1 base; unmatched junction bases: 3. CDR1 and CDR2 from the germline V gene are SGHTA and FQGNSA. CDR3 region: CASSPGTGSGNTIYF. Here the CDR3 DNA reads TGTGCCAGCAGCCCCGGGACAGGGTCTGGAAACACCATATATTTT.

This clone is a singleton in its sample. The chain combines TRBV7-9 with TRBJ2-3, with 7 nucleotides matching TRBD1. V gave up 5 bases and J gave up 2 bases; unmatched junction bases: 16. There are 18 residues in the CDR3. The V gene's germline CDR1 is SEHNR and CDR2 FQNEAQ (reference sequence). CDR3 protein: CASSPGTEGAPYTDTQYF. The CDR3 coding sequence is TGTGCCAGCAGCCCGGGGACAGAGGGGGCTCCCTACACAGATACGCAGTATTTT.

The chain carries TRBV6-5 and TRBJ1-1; no reliable D call. V was pared by 6 bases and J by 0 bases, with 11 bases between. Germline V gene sequence: CDR1 MNHEY, CDR2 SVGAGI. The CDR3 totals 14 residues. The DNA of the CDR3 is TGTGCCAGCAGCGCCCCGCCTCTGAACACTGAAGCTTTCTTT. Its protein product is CASSAPPLNTEAFF.

The chain joins TRBV7-2 to TRBJ1-2, with TRBD1 as a possible D gene (5 bases). CDR1 and CDR2 from the germline V gene are SGHTA and FQGNSA. The CDR3 is 15 residues long. V was shortened by 3 bases and J by 3 bases, with 14 bases between the two germline ends. In nucleotides, the CDR3 is TGTGCCAGCAGCTTCAGGCAGGGATCGCACTATGGCTACACCTTC. Translating gives CASSFRQGSHYGYTF.

The rearrangement uses TRBV7-6 and TRBJ2-3; unclear D gene. Germline V gene data show CDR1 as SGHVS and CDR2 as FNYEAQ. V shed 1 base and J shed 0 bases, with 11 bases lying between them. The CDR3 is 16 amino acids. CDR3 region: CASSLEVSSSTDTQYF. In DNA, the CDR3 is TGTGCCAGCAGCTTAGAGGTCAGCTCTAGCACAGATACGCAGTATTTT.

The chain combines TRBV7-8 with TRBJ2-7, with 14 bases lining up with TRBD2. The germline gives CDR1 SGHVS, CDR2 FQNEAQ. V was pared by 5 bases and J by 6 bases, with 9 bases of the junction left unmatched. The CDR3 length is 16 residues. The CDR3 spells CASSTGTSGSSGEQYF. DNA of the CDR3: TGTGCCAGCAGCACCGGGACTAGCGGGAGTTCGGGCGAGCAGTACTTC.

The chain carries TRBV1 and TRBJ1-2; the DNA was not used to check the table's D call, TRBD1. TRBV1 is labeled a pseudogene. The CDR3 consists of 15 residues. CDR3 in amino acids: CTSSPTHRVGRGYTF. In DNA, the CDR3 is TGCACCAGCAGCCCTACCCACAGGGTGGGTCGAGGCTACACCTTC.

The V call is TRBV5-1, the J call TRBJ2-1; the match to TRBD2 covers 8 bases. Germline lookup yields CDR1 SGHRS and CDR2 YFSETQ. V lost 5 bases, J lost 2 bases, and 6 bases stayed unmatched. The CDR3 extends over 15 amino acids. The CDR3 sequence is CASSLMTSAYNEQFF. The CDR3 DNA reads TGCGCCAGCAGTCTAATGACTAGCGCCTACAATGAGCAGTTCTTC.

The V call is TRBV27, the J call TRBJ1-1, with 7 bases fitting TRBD1. Germline CDR1 MNHEY, CDR2 SMNVEV (reference sequence). The junction had 7 bases not matched to a gene; V was cut back by 5 bases and J by 1 base. This CDR3 has 15 residues. CDR3 DNA sequence: TGTGCCAGCAGTCCAAGACAGGGCGGGAACACTGAAGCTTTCTTT. Protein sequence: CASSPRQGGNTEAFF.

The rearrangement uses TRBV27 and TRBJ1-1; possibly TRBD1 for D (5 bases). This CDR3 contains 12 residues. Germline CDR1 and CDR2: MNHEY and SMNVEV (reference sequence). The ends were cut back, 7 bases at V and 6 bases at J, with 12 bases in the middle. Here the CDR3 DNA reads TGTGCCAGCACCAGCCGGGGCGCTGAAGCTTTCTTT. Translating gives CASTSRGAEAFF.

This clone was picked up one time. This chain joins TRBV6-6 and TRBJ2-7; D not resolved. The CDR3 runs 10 residues. Germline CDR1 is MNHNY and CDR2 is SVGAGI (reference sequence). Trimming pared 6 bases from V and 4 bases from J, leaving 4 bases between. The CDR3 sequence: CASRGYEQYF. CDR3 DNA: TGTGCCAGCAGAGGGTACGAGCAGTACTTC.

The chain links TRBV20-1 to TRBJ1-1, with 9 positions matching TRBD1. This CDR3 contains 11 residues. CDR1 and CDR2 from the germline V gene are DFQATT and SNEGSKA (reference sequence). CDR3 protein: CRGQGSTEAFF. Written as DNA, the CDR3 is TGCAGAGGACAGGGGAGCACTGAAGCTTTCTTT.

The V gene is TRBV3-1 (or the pseudogene TRBV3-2), the J gene TRBJ2-5; the match to TRBD1 covers 7 bases. The CDR3 is 15 residues long. Per the germline V gene, CDR1 is LGHDT and CDR2 is YNNKEL (reference sequence). Trimming took 1 base from V and 5 from J; bases not matched to a gene: 7. CDR3 in amino acids: CASSQGQGGWETQYF. CDR3 coding DNA: TGTGCCAGCAGCCAAGGACAGGGCGGTTGGGAGACCCAGTACTTC.

This clone appeared once. The chain is built from TRBV7-9 and TRBJ1-1; D uncertain. Trimming took 5 bases from V and 1 from J, leaving 8 bases between them. The CDR3 sequence is 13 residues long. The germline CDR1 and CDR2 sequences are SEHNR and FQNEAQ (reference sequence). The CDR3 region is CASSVTSNTEAFF. CDR3 in DNA: TGTGCCAGCAGCGTGACCTCGAACACTGAAGCTTTCTTT.

This chain joins TRBV28 and TRBJ1-5, with a possible D match to TRBD1 (5 bases). This CDR3 contains 15 residues. V lost 6 bases and J 6 bases, leaving 18 bases between the germline ends. The germline gives CDR1 MDHEN, CDR2 SYDVKM. CDR3 sequence reads: CASSPGQGRGQPQHF. The CDR3 DNA reads as TGTGCCAGCAGCCCGGGGCAAGGGAGGGGTCAGCCCCAGCATTTT.